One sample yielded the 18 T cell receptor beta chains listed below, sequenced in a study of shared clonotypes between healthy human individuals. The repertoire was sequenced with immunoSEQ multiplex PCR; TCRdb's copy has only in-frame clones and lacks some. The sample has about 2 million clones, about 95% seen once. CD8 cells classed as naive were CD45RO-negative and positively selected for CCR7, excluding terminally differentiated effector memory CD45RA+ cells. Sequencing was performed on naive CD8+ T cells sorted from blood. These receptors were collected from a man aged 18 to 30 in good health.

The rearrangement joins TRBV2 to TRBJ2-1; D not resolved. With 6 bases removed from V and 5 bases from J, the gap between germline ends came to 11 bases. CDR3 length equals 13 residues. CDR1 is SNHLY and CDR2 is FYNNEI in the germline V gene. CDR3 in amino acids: CASSPRRDNEQFF. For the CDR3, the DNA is TGTGCCAGCAGCCCCCGACGAGACAATGAGCAGTTCTTC.

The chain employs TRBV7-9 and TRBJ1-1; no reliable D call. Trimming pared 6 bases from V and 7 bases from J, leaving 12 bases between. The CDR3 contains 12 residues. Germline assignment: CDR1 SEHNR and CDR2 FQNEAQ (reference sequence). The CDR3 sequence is CASRPDILEAFF. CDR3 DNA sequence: TGTGCCAGCAGACCTGACATACTTGAAGCTTTCTTT.

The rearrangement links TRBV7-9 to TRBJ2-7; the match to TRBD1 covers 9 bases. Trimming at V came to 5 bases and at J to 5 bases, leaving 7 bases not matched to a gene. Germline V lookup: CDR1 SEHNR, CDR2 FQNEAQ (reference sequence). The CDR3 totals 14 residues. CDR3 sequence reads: CASSTGTGFDEQYF. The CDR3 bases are TGTGCCAGCAGCACCGGGACAGGGTTCGACGAGCAGTACTTC.

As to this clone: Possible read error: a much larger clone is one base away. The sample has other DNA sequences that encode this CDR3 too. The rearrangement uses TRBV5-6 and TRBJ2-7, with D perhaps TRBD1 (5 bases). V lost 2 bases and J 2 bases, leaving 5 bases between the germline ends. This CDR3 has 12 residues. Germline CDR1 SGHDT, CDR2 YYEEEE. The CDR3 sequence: CASSLGAYEQYF. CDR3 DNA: TGTGCCAGCAGCTTAGGGGCCTACGAGCAGTACTTC.

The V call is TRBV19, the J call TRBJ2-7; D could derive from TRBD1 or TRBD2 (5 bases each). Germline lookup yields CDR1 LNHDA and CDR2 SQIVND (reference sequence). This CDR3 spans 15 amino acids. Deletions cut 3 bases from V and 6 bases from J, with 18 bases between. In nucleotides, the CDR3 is TGTGCCAGTAGTATCACCATGGGACCTCCGATCGAGCAGTACTTC. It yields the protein CASSITMGPPIEQYF. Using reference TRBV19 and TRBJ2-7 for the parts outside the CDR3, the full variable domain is DGGITQSPKYLFRKEGQNVTLSCEQNLNHDAMYWYRQDPGQGLRLIYYSQIVNDFQKGDIAEGYSVSREKKESFPLTVTSAQKNPTAFYLCASSITMGPPIEQYFGPGTRLTVT.

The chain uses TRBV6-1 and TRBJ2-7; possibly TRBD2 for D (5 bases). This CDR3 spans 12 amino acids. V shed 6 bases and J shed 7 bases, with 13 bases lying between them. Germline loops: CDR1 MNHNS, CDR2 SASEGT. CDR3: CASRTGSGEQYF. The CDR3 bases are TGTGCCAGCAGAACTGGCTCGGGAGAGCAGTACTTC.

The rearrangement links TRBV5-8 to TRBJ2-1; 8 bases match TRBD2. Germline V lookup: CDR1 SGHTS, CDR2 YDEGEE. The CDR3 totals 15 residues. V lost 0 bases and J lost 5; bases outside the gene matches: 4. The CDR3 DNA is TGTGCCAGCAGCTTGGGAGCGGGGGAGAACAATGAGCAGTTCTTC. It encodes CASSLGAGENNEQFF.

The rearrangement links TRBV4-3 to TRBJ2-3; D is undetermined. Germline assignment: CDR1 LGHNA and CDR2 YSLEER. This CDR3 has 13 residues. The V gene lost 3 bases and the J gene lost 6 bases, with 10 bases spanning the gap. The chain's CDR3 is CASSHFLPDTQYF. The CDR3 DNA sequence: TGCGCCAGCAGCCATTTCCTCCCGGATACGCAGTATTTT.

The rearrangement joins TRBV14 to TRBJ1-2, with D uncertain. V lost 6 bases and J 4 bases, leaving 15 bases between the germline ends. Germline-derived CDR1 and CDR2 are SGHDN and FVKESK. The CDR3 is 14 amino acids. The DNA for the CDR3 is TGTGCCAGCAGACTACTTCCGACCCTCTATGGCTACACCTTC. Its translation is CASRLLPTLYGYTF.

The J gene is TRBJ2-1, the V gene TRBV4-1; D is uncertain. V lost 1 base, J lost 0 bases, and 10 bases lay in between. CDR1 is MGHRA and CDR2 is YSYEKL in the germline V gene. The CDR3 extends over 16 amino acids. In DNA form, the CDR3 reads TGCGCCAGCAGCCAAGTGGCCCCGAGCTCCTACAATGAGCAGTTCTTC. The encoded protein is CASSQVAPSSYNEQFF.

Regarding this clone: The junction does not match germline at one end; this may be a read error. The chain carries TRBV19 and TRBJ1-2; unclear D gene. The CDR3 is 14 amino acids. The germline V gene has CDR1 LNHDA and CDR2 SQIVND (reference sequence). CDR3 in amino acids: CASSIEEDSRAPLF. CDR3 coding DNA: TGTGCCAGTAGTATAGAGGAAGACTCAAGGGCTCCGCTCTTC.

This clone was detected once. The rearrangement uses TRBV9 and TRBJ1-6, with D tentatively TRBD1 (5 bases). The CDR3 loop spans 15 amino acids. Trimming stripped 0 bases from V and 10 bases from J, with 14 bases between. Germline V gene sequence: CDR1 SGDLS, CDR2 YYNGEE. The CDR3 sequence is CASSVGGSGRSPLHF. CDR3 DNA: TGTGCCAGCAGCGTAGGAGGTTCAGGGCGGTCACCCCTCCACTTT.

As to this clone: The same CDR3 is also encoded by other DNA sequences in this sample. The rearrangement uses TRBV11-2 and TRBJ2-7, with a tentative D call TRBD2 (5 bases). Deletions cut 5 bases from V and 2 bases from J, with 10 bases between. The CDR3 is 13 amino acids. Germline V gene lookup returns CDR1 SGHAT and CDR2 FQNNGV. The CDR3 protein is CASSLPGTYEQYF. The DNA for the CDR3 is TGTGCCAGCAGCCTCCCCGGGACCTACGAGCAGTACTTC. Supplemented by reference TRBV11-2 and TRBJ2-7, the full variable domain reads EAGVAQSPRYKIIEKRQSVAFWCNPISGHATLYWYQQILGQGPKLLIQFQNNGVVDDSQLPKDRFSAERLKGVDSTLKIQPAKLEDSAVYLCASSLPGTYEQYFGPGTRLTVT.

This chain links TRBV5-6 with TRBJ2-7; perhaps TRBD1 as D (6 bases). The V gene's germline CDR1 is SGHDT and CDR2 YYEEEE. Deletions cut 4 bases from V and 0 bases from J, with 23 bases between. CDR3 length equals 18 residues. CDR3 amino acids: CASSPPGHDLSYSYEQYF. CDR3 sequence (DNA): TGTGCCAGCAGCCCTCCGGGACACGATCTGTCTTACTCCTACGAGCAGTACTTC.

CDR3 loop: CASSLVGGGYEQYF. The CDR3 nucleotides read TGTGCCAGCAGCTTAGTGGGTGGGGGTTACGAGCAGTACTTC. The V and J genes are TRBV13 and TRBJ2-7, with D tentatively TRBD1 or TRBD2 (5 bases each). Germline CDR1 PRHDT, CDR2 FYEKMQ (reference sequence). This CDR3 region has 14 residues. V dropped 1 base and J dropped 4 bases, with 11 bases sitting between them.

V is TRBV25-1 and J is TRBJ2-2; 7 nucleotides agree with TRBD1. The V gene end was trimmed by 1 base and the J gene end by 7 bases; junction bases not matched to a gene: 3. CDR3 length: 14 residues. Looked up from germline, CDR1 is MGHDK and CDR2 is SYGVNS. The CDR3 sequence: CASSEWTGIGELFF. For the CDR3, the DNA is TGTGCCAGCAGTGAATGGACAGGCATCGGGGAGCTGTTTTTT. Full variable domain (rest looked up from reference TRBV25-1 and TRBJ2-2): EADIYQTPRYLVIGTGKKITLECSQTMGHDKMYWYQQDPGMELHLIHYSYGVNSTEKGDLSSESTVSRIRTEHFPLTLESARPSHTSQYLCASSEWTGIGELFFGEGSRLTVL.

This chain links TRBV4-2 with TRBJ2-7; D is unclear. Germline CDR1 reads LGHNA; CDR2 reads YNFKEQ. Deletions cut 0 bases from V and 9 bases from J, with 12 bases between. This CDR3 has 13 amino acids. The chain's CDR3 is CASSQDEGPGQYF. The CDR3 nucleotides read TGTGCCAGCAGCCAAGATGAAGGACCAGGGCAGTACTTC.

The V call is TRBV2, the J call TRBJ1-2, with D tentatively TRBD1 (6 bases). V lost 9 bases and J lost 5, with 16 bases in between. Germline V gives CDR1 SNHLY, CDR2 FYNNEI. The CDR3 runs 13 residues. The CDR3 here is CARRVQGLYGYTF. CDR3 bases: TGTGCCAGAAGGGTACAGGGCCTATATGGCTACACCTTC.